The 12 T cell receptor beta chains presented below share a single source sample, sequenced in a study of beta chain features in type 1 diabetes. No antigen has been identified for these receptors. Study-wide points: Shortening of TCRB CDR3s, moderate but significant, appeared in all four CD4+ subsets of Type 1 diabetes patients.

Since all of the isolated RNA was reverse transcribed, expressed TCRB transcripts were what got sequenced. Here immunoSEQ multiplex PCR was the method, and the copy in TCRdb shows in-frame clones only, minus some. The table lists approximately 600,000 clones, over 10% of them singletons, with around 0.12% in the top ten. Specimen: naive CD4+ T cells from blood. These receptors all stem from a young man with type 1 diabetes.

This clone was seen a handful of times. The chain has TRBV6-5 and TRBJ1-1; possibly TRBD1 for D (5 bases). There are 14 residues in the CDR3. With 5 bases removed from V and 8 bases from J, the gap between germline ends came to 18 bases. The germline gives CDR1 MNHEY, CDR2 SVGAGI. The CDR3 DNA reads TGTGCCAGCAGTGACTTGGGGGTCCCAGAAGAAGCTTTCTTT. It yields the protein CASSDLGVPEEAFF.

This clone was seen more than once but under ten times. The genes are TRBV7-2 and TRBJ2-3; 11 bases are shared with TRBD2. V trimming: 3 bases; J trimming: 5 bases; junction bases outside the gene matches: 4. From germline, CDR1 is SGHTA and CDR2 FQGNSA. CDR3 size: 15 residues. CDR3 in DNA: TGTGCCAGCAGCTTTAGCGGGGGGGCCGGAGATACGCAGTATTTT. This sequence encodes CASSFSGGAGDTQYF.

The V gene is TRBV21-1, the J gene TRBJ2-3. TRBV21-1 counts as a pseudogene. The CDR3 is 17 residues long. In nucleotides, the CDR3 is TGTGCCAGCAGCAAATTCAGGCGAAGGGCTCACACAGATACGCAGTATTTT. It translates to CASSKFRRRAHTDTQYF.

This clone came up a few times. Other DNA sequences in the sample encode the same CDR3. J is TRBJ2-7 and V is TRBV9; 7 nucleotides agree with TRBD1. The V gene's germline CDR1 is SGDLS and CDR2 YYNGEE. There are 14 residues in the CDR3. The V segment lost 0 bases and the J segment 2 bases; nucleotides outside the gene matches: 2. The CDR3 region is CASSVEGTAYEQYF. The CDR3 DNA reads TGTGCCAGCAGCGTAGAGGGGACAGCCTACGAGCAGTACTTC.

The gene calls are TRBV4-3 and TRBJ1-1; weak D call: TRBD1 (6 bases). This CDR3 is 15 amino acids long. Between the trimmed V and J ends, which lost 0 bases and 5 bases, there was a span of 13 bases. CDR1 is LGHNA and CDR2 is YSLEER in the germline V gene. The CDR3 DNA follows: TGCGCCAGCAGCCAAGATTGGGGGCTGGAAACTGAAGCTTTCTTT. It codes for CASSQDWGLETEAFF.

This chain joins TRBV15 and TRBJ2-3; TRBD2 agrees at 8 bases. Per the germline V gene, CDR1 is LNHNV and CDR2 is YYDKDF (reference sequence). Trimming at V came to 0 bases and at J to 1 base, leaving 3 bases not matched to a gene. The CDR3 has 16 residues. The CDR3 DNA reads TGTGCCACCAGCAGAGAAACAGCGGGGGGCACAGATACGCAGTATTTT. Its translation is CATSRETAGGTDTQYF.

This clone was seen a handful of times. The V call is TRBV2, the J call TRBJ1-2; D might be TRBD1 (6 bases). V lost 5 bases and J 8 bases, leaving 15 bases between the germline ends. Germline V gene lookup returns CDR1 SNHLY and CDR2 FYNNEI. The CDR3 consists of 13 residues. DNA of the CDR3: TGTGCCAGCAGTAAGACAGGAACAGGCGGCTACACCTTC. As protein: CASSKTGTGGYTF.

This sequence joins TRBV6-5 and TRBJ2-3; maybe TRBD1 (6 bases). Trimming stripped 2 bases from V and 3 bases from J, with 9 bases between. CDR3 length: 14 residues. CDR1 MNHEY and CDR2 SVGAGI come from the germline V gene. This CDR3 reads CASSYGGHTDTQYF. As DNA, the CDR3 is TGTGCCAGCAGTTACGGGGGCCATACAGATACGCAGTATTTT.

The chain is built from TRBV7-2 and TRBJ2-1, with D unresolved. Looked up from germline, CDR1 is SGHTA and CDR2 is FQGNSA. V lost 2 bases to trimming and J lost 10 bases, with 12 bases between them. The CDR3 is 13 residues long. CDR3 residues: CASSLRERAEQFF. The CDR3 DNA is TGTGCCAGCAGCTTAAGGGAACGGGCGGAGCAGTTCTTC.

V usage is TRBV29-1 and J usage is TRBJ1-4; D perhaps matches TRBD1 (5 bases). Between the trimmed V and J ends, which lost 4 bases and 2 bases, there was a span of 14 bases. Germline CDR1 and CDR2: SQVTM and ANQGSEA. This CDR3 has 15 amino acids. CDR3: CSVGWSAGTNEKLFF. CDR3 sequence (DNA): TGCAGCGTTGGCTGGTCCGCAGGGACTAATGAAAAACTGTTTTTT. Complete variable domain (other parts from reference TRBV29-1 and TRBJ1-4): SAVISQKPSRDICQRGTSLTIQCQVDSQVTMMFWYRQQPGQSLTLIATANQGSEATYESGFVIDKFPISRPNLTFSTLTVSNMSPEDSSIYLCSVGWSAGTNEKLFFGSGTQLSVL.

CDR3 in amino acids: CASSLQTSNVLTF. CDR3 coding DNA: TGTGCCAGCTCACTCCAGACCTCGAACGTCCTGACTTTC. This rearrangement joins TRBV18 to TRBJ2-6, with unresolved D. The CDR3 has 13 amino acids. Germline values: CDR1 KGHSH, CDR2 LQKENI. The V and J ends lost 4 bases and 10 bases respectively, with 11 bases between them.

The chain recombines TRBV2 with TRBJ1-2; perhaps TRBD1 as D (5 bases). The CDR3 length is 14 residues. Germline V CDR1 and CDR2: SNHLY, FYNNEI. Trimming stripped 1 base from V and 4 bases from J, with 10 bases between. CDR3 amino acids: CASSEDRRSYGYTF. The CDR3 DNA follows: TGTGCCAGCAGTGAAGACAGGAGAAGCTATGGCTACACCTTC.